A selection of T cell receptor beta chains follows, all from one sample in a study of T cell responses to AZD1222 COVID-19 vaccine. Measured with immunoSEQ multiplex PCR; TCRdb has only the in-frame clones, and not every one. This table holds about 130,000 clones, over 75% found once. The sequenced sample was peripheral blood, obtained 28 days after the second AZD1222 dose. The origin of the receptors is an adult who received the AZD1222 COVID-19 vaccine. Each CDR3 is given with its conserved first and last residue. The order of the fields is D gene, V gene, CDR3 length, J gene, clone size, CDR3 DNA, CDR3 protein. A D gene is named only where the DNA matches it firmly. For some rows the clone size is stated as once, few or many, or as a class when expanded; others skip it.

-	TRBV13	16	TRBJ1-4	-	TGTGCCAGCACCTGGGGGGGGCGGCTGGCAAATGAAAAACTGTTTTTT	CASTWGGRLANEKLFF
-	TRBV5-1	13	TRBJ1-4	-	TGCGCCAGCAGCTTGCAGAGGGATGAAAAACTGTTTTTT	CASSLQRDEKLFF
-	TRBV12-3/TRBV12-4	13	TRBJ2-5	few	TGTGCCAGCAGTCACAGGGTGGGGGAGACCCAGTACTTC	CASSHRVGETQYF
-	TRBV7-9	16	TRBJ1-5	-	TGTGCCAGCAGCCCCGGGGGGGCACATAGCAATCAGCCCCAGCATTTT	CASSPGGAHSNQPQHF
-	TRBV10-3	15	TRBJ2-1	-	TGTGCCATCAACACTCCCAAGGGCCCCTACAATGAGCAGTTCTTC	CAINTPKGPYNEQFF
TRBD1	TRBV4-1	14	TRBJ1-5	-	TGCGCCAGCAGCCCCGGACAGGGGGATCAGCCCCAGCATTTT	CASSPGQGDQPQHF
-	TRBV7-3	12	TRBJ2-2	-	TGTGCCAGCAGCTTAGGGTACGGGGAGCTGTTTTTT	CASSLGYGELFF
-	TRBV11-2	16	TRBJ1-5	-	TGTGCCAGCAGCCTGCAGGGGTTGGGGGGGAGTCAGCCCCAGCATTTT	CASSLQGLGGSQPQHF
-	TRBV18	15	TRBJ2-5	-	TGTGCCAGCTCACCCCCCGCCCTGCCGGGGGAGACCCAGTACTTC	CASSPPALPGETQYF
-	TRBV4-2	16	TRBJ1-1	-	TGTGCCAGCAGCCTAAGGCCGGAACAGGGGAACACTGAAGCTTTCTTT	CASSLRPEQGNTEAFF
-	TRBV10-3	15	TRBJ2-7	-	TGTGCCATCAGTGAGTCGGAGGACGGATCCTACGAGCAGTACTTC	CAISESEDGSYEQYF